This T cell receptor beta chain was recovered during a study of T-cell reconstitution after alpha-beta-depleted transplantation in children. Germline V gives CDR1 SQVTM, CDR2 ANQGSEA. This CDR3 spans 13 amino acids. The V segment lost 5 bases and the J segment 6 bases; nucleotides outside the gene matches: 6. A TCRbeta library incorporating unique molecular identifiers was prepared. TCRdb redid the calling of the PCR reads with MiXCR, one entry per CDR3 protein. The repertoire holds about 540,000 distinct CDR3 sequences, 15% to 20% seen once, with approximately 3% in the top ten. This chain joins TRBV29-1 and TRBJ2-1; 8 nucleotides agree with TRBD1. This TCR was recovered from a human donor who donated a stem cell graft to a child with acute lymphoblastic leukemia. The source was PBMCs from the stem cell graft donor, collected from the stem cell graft. The CDR3 protein is CSVPRTGSNEQFF. Written as DNA, the CDR3 is TGCAGCGTTCCCCGGACAGGGTCCAATGAGCAGTTCTTC.